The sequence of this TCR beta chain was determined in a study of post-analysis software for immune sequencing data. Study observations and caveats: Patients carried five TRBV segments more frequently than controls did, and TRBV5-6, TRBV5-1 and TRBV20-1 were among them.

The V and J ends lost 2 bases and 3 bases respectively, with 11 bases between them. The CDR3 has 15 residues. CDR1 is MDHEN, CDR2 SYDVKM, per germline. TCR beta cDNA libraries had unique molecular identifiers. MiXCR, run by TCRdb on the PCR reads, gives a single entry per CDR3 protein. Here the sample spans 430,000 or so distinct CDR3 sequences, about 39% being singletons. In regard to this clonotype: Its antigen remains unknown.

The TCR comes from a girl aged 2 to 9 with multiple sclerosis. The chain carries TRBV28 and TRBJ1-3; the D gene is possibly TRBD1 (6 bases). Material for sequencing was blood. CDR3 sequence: CASSLSRGYGNTIYF. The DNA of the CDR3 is TGTGCCAGCAGTTTAAGCAGGGGATATGGAAACACCATATATTTT.